The rows below give T cell receptor beta chains drawn from one sample of a study of relationships among human T cell subsets. TCRdb used MiXCR to reprocess the multiplex PCR reads, holding one entry per CDR3 protein. The table lists fewer than 16,000 distinct CDR3 sequences, about three fifths of them singletons. Material for sequencing was total T cells sorted from blood. The receptor set was obtained from a man between 35 and 55 years old in good health. The CDR3 runs from the conserved cysteine through the conserved F or W. The D gene is left open where the match is weak. The size field is filled for only some rows; it gives once, few, many or a size class.

V	size	length	D	J	CDR3	DNA
TRBV10-3	few	11	NA	TRBJ1-3	CATLFSSTIYF	TGTGCCACCTTATTTTCCAGCACCATATATTTT
TRBV28	NA	15	TRBD2	TRBJ2-7	CATWGLGPISYEQYF	TGTGCCACCTGGGGACTAGGACCCATATCCTACGAGCAGTACTTC
TRBV4-1	NA	15	NA	TRBJ2-1	CASSLLAGSYNEQFF	TGTGCCAGCAGTCTACTAGCAGGGTCCTACAATGAGCAGTTCTTC
TRBV20-1	NA	13	NA	TRBJ1-5	CSARGGGNQPQHF	TGCAGTGCTAGAGGGGGTGGGAATCAGCCCCAGCATTTT
TRBV5-1	NA	14	TRBD1	TRBJ1-1	CASSFEGANTEAFF	TGCGCCAGCAGCTTCGAGGGGGCTAACACTGAAGCTTTCTTT
TRBV6-5	NA	15	NA	TRBJ2-7	CASSYRQGGPYEQYF	TGTGCCAGCAGTTACCGCCAAGGAGGGCCTTACGAGCAGTACTTC
TRBV14	NA	12	NA	TRBJ1-2	CASSQEDHGYTF	TGTGCCAGCAGCCAAGAGGACCACGGCTACACCTTC
TRBV6-5	NA	12	NA	TRBJ1-1	CASSTSNTEAFF	TGTGCCAGCAGCACTTCAAACACTGAAGCTTTCTTT
TRBV5-8	NA	14	NA	TRBJ2-1	CASSLAIGMYEQFF	TGTGCCAGCAGCTTGGCCATTGGGATGTATGAGCAGTTCTTC
TRBV28	NA	13	NA	TRBJ2-7	CASRAGHPYEQYF	TGTGCCAGCAGAGCGGGACACCCCTACGAGCAGTACTTC
TRBV20-1	NA	16	TRBD1	TRBJ2-3	CSARSRDRESTDTQYF	TGCAGTGCTAGATCCCGGGACAGGGAAAGCACAGATACGCAGTATTTT
TRBV5-1	NA	16	NA	TRBJ2-7	CASSSVTDIHSYEQYF	TGCGCCAGCAGCTCGGTAACGGACATACACTCCTACGAGCAGTACTTC
TRBV27	NA	10	NA	TRBJ1-1	CASGNTEAFF	TGTGCCAGCGGGAACACTGAAGCTTTCTTT
TRBV5-1	few	14	NA	TRBJ2-3	CASSQGGWTDTQYF	TGCGCCAGCAGCCAGGGGGGATGGACAGATACGCAGTATTTT
TRBV2	NA	15	NA	TRBJ1-4	CASRATQGEPHKLFF	TGTGCCAGCAGAGCCACCCAGGGCGAACCTCATAAACTGTTTTTT
TRBV11-2	NA	14	NA	TRBJ2-3	CASSLTRKGDTQYF	TGTGCCAGCAGCTTAACTAGGAAGGGGGATACGCAGTATTTT
TRBV12-3/TRBV12-4	NA	15	NA	TRBJ2-4	CASRGRALAKNIQYF	TGTGCCAGCAGGGGACGGGCTTTAGCCAAAAACATTCAGTACTTC
TRBV19	NA	13	NA	TRBJ2-3	CASSAITADTQYF	TGTGCCAGTAGTGCCATCACAGCGGATACGCAGTATTTT
TRBV28	NA	13	NA	TRBJ2-3	CASRDFRKLTQYF	TGTGCCAGCAGGGACTTCCGAAAGCTAACGCAGTATTTT
TRBV14	NA	14	NA	TRBJ2-7	CASSQLGLPNEQYF	TGTGCCAGCAGCCAATTAGGGTTGCCGAACGAGCAGTACTTC
TRBV7-9	NA	17	TRBD1	TRBJ1-5	CASSSSAGGYGNQPQHF	TGTGCCAGCAGCTCGTCTGCAGGGGGTTACGGCAATCAGCCCCAGCATTTT
TRBV5-6	NA	14	NA	TRBJ2-5	CASSLEEVQETQYF	TGTGCCAGCAGCTTGGAGGAAGTCCAAGAGACCCAGTACTTC
TRBV7-9	medium-sized	16	NA	TRBJ1-2	CASSLASPRQNYGYTF	TGTGCCAGCAGCTTAGCGTCGCCCAGACAAAACTATGGCTACACCTTC
TRBV6-6	NA	16	NA	TRBJ2-1	CASIGLSVSSYNEQFF	TGTGCCAGCATCGGCCTTAGCGTAAGCTCCTACAATGAGCAGTTCTTC
TRBV5-1	few	14	NA	TRBJ1-1	CASSFGRSVTEAFF	TGCGCCAGCAGCTTTGGGCGCTCCGTCACTGAAGCTTTCTTT
TRBV28	NA	15	NA	TRBJ2-7	CASSLWGSGTYEQYF	TGTGCCAGCAGTTTATGGGGGTCGGGAACCTACGAGCAGTACTTC
TRBV7-3	NA	18	TRBD2	TRBJ2-1	CASSSSSQTSGRMDEQFF	TGTGCCAGCAGCTCCTCCTCTCAGACTAGCGGGAGAATGGATGAGCAGTTCTTC
TRBV5-1	NA	15	NA	TRBJ1-3	CASSLDRSSGNTIYF	TGCGCCAGCAGCTTGGACAGGAGCTCTGGAAACACCATATATTTT
TRBV18	NA	14	TRBD1	TRBJ2-7	CASSHPGQSYEQYF	TGTGCCAGCTCACACCCGGGACAGTCCTACGAGCAGTACTTC
TRBV20-1	NA	15	TRBD1	TRBJ2-5	CSASDPTGPQETQYF	TGCAGTGCCTCCGACCCGACAGGGCCGCAAGAGACCCAGTACTTC
TRBV10-3	few	15	NA	TRBJ2-3	CAISESASSTDTQYF	TGTGCCATCAGTGAGTCGGCGTCTAGCACAGATACGCAGTATTTT
TRBV28	NA	17	NA	TRBJ1-5	CASNRGGQEGDNQPQHF	TGTGCCAGCAATCGCGGGGGGCAGGAAGGAGACAATCAGCCCCAGCATTTT
TRBV18	once	15	NA	TRBJ2-6	CASSPQGSGANVLTF	TGTGCCAGCTCACCACAGGGCTCTGGGGCCAACGTCCTGACTTTC
TRBV20-1	NA	15	NA	TRBJ2-7	CSASAPGDTLGEQYF	TGCAGTGCTAGTGCCCCGGGAGATACCCTAGGGGAGCAGTACTTC
TRBV18	few	14	NA	TRBJ2-7	CASSLTAGSYEQYF	TGTGCCAGCTCTCTTACAGCGGGCTCCTACGAGCAGTACTTC
TRBV19	NA	11	NA	TRBJ2-7	CASMGSGEQYF	TGTGCCAGTATGGGGAGTGGCGAGCAGTACTTC
TRBV29-1	NA	14	NA	TRBJ2-3	CSVEELQYTDTQYF	TGCAGCGTTGAAGAGCTCCAGTACACAGATACGCAGTATTTT
TRBV13	NA	15	TRBD1	TRBJ1-2	CASSKGTGGRDGYTF	TGTGCCAGCAGCAAAGGGACAGGGGGACGTGATGGCTACACCTTC